This is a list of T cell receptor beta chains from one sample in a study of blood T cell repertoires in COVID-19. Libraries were prepared by immunoSEQ multiplex PCR; TCRdb keeps only in-frame clonotypes and omits some of them. The sample includes about 300,000 clones, about nine tenths of them seen just once. Sequenced: PBMCs or T cells enriched from blood (not recorded which). The origin of the receptors is a woman under 30 who had recovered from COVID-19. Each CDR3 is given with its conserved first and last residue. A D gene is named only where the DNA matches it firmly. Clone size is not always given. Where it is, it says once, few, many or a class for expanded clones.

clone size: -
V gene: TRBV6-5
J gene: TRBJ2-3
D gene: TRBD1
CDR3 protein: CASSNRDRGPGTQYF
CDR3 DNA: TGTGCCAGCAGTAACCGGGACAGGGGCCCAGGTACGCAGTATTTT

clone size: -
V gene: TRBV7-2
J gene: TRBJ1-2
D gene: -
CDR3 protein: CASRKDSNYGYTF
CDR3 DNA: TGTGCCAGCAGGAAGGACAGCAACTATGGCTACACCTTC

clone size: -
V gene: TRBV27
J gene: TRBJ2-7
D gene: TRBD1
CDR3 protein: CASSLEDRGSYEQYF
CDR3 DNA: TGTGCCAGCAGTTTAGAGGACAGGGGCTCCTACGAGCAGTACTTC

clone size: once
V gene: TRBV27
J gene: TRBJ1-6
D gene: TRBD1
CDR3 protein: CASSIMTGYNSPLHF
CDR3 DNA: TGTGCCAGCAGTATAATGACAGGGTATAATTCACCCCTCCACTTT

clone size: -
V gene: TRBV6-4
J gene: TRBJ1-1
D gene: -
CDR3 protein: CASSDGLGNTEAFF
CDR3 DNA: TGTGCCAGCAGTGACGGTCTAGGGAACACTGAAGCTTTCTTT

clone size: -
V gene: TRBV19
J gene: TRBJ1-2
D gene: -
CDR3 protein: CASSTGILSDGYTF
CDR3 DNA: TGTGCCAGTAGTACAGGGATTCTATCGGATGGCTACACCTTC

clone size: -
V gene: TRBV5-1
J gene: TRBJ1-1
D gene: -
CDR3 protein: CASSLAYGNTEAFF
CDR3 DNA: TGCGCCAGCAGCTTGGCCTACGGGAACACTGAAGCTTTCTTT

clone size: -
V gene: TRBV9
J gene: TRBJ2-6
D gene: TRBD2
CDR3 protein: CASSVSVSGRGAGANVLTF
CDR3 DNA: TGTGCCAGCAGCGTATCCGTGTCAGGGAGGGGTGCTGGGGCCAACGTCCTGACTTTC

clone size: -
V gene: TRBV9
J gene: TRBJ2-3
D gene: TRBD2
CDR3 protein: CASSVGAGGSTDTQYF
CDR3 DNA: TGTGCCAGCAGCGTAGGCGCGGGAGGCTCCACAGATACGCAGTATTTT

clone size: -
V gene: TRBV18
J gene: TRBJ2-1
D gene: TRBD1
CDR3 protein: CASSPLSRRQGYDEQFF
CDR3 DNA: TGTGCCAGCTCACCACTTTCCCGAAGACAGGGTTACGATGAGCAGTTCTTC

clone size: -
V gene: TRBV5-1
J gene: TRBJ1-1
D gene: -
CDR3 protein: CASSLVLRDTEAFF
CDR3 DNA: TGCGCCAGCAGCTTGGTCTTGCGGGACACTGAAGCTTTCTTT

clone size: -
V gene: TRBV28
J gene: TRBJ2-7
D gene: TRBD1
CDR3 protein: CASISGQSPYEQYF
CDR3 DNA: TGTGCCAGCATTTCGGGACAGAGTCCCTACGAGCAGTACTTC

clone size: -
V gene: TRBV19
J gene: TRBJ2-2
D gene: TRBD2
CDR3 protein: CASRLLAGGRTGELFF
CDR3 DNA: TGTGCCAGTAGGCTACTAGCGGGAGGACGGACCGGGGAGCTGTTTTTT

clone size: -
V gene: TRBV18
J gene: TRBJ2-7
D gene: -
CDR3 protein: CASSPTSYEQYF
CDR3 DNA: TGTGCCAGCTCACCCACATCCTACGAGCAGTACTTC

clone size: -
V gene: TRBV29-1
J gene: TRBJ2-7
D gene: TRBD1
CDR3 protein: CSVEDGHRDRQYEQYF
CDR3 DNA: TGCAGCGTTGAAGATGGTCACCGGGACAGGCAGTACGAGCAGTACTTC